A selection of T cell receptor beta chains follows, all from one sample in a study of vaccination and CD4 T cells after COVID-19. For these receptors, no antigen is known. TCRdb re-called the PCR reads through MiXCR, storing one row per CDR3 protein. This table holds thousands of distinct CDR3 sequences, about 70% found once. The sequenced sample was CD4+ T cells from blood, cultured in vitro. These receptor sequences come from a human donor who had recovered from COVID-19. CDR3s include the opening cysteine and the closing phenylalanine or tryptophan. A D gene is named only where the DNA matches it firmly. Rows may omit the clone size; those that give it use once, few, many or a size class.

CDR3: CASSEREGPGGEKLFF
DNA: TGTGCCAGCAGTGAGCGGGAGGGGCCGGGGGGTGAAAAACTGTTTTTT
J: TRBJ1-4
D: .
size: .
V: TRBV2
length: 16

CDR3: CASSNYLASGGTDTQYF
DNA: TGTGCCAGCAGCAACTATTTGGCTAGCGGAGGCACAGATACGCAGTATTTT
J: TRBJ2-3
D: TRBD2
size: .
V: TRBV7-3
length: 17

CDR3: CASSLHYEQYF
DNA: TGTGCCAGCTCACTTCATTACGAGCAGTACTTC
J: TRBJ2-7
D: .
size: few
V: TRBV18
length: 11

CDR3: CASSEREAPPQETQYF
DNA: TGTGCCAGCAGTGAAAGGGAGGCGCCTCCCCAAGAGACCCAGTACTTC
J: TRBJ2-5
D: .
size: .
V: TRBV6-1
length: 16

CDR3: CAGLWLQKQETQYF
DNA: TGTGCCGGTCTCTGGTTACAGAAACAAGAGACCCAGTACTTC
J: TRBJ2-5
D: .
size: .
V: TRBV19
length: 14

CDR3: CASSTPHRVGQETQYF
DNA: TGTGCCAGCAGTACCCCCCATAGGGTGGGGCAAGAGACCCAGTACTTC
J: TRBJ2-5
D: .
size: few
V: TRBV28
length: 16

CDR3: CASSLVGVTNTEAFF
DNA: TGTGCCAGCAGCTTAGTTGGGGTAACGAACACTGAAGCTTTCTTT
J: TRBJ1-1
D: .
size: .
V: TRBV7-2
length: 15

CDR3: CASRLGTGFNQPQHF
DNA: TGTGCCAGCAGGCTAGGGACAGGGTTCAATCAGCCCCAGCATTTT
J: TRBJ1-5
D: TRBD1
size: few
V: TRBV6-2/TRBV6-3
length: 15

CDR3: CASSLAQGNSPLHF
DNA: TGTGCCAGCAGCTTAGCCCAGGGAAATTCACCCCTCCACTTT
J: TRBJ1-6
D: .
size: .
V: TRBV7-2
length: 14

CDR3: CASSLATGSGYTF
DNA: TGTGCCAGCAGCCTAGCGACAGGGAGTGGCTACACCTTC
J: TRBJ1-2
D: TRBD1
size: .
V: TRBV7-2
length: 13

CDR3: CASLDFLKETQYF
DNA: TGTGCCAGCTTGGACTTTTTAAAAGAGACCCAGTACTTC
J: TRBJ2-5
D: .
size: .
V: TRBV6-1
length: 13

CDR3: CASSLGGQGMGGAFF
DNA: TGTGCCAGCAGTTTAGGGGGACAGGGCATGGGAGGGGCTTTCTTT
J: TRBJ1-1
D: TRBD1
size: .
V: TRBV28
length: 15

CDR3: CASSLRQETQYF
DNA: TGTGCCAGCAGCTTACGACAAGAGACCCAGTACTTC
J: TRBJ2-5
D: .
size: .
V: TRBV7-8
length: 12

CDR3: CASSYQRQAPLHF
DNA: TGTGCCAGCAGTTACCAGAGACAGGCACCCCTCCACTTT
J: TRBJ1-6
D: .
size: .
V: TRBV6-5
length: 13

CDR3: CASSYRGTGGPYEQYF
DNA: TGTGCCAGCAGTTACCGCGGGACAGGGGGTCCCTACGAGCAGTACTTC
J: TRBJ2-7
D: TRBD1
size: .
V: TRBV6-5
length: 16

CDR3: CASSSRTGVGGAEAFF
DNA: TGTGCCAGCAGTTCACGGACAGGGGTGGGAGGCGCTGAAGCTTTCTTT
J: TRBJ1-1
D: TRBD1
size: .
V: TRBV27
length: 16

CDR3: CASSRSPGAYGYTF
DNA: TGTGCCAGCAGCCGGTCCCCCGGGGCCTATGGCTACACCTTC
J: TRBJ1-2
D: .
size: .
V: TRBV7-6
length: 14

CDR3: CASSSGTGSYEQYF
DNA: TGCGCCAGCAGCTCCGGGACAGGGTCCTACGAGCAGTACTTC
J: TRBJ2-7
D: TRBD1
size: .
V: TRBV5-1
length: 14

CDR3: CASSSRTGLNSPLHF
DNA: TGTGCCAGCAGTTCAAGGACAGGGTTAAATTCACCCCTCCACTTT
J: TRBJ1-6
D: TRBD1
size: .
V: TRBV7-2
length: 15

CDR3: CASSLRGTVNTGELFF
DNA: TGTGCCAGCAGCTTAAGGGGGACAGTTAACACCGGGGAGCTGTTTTTT
J: TRBJ2-2
D: TRBD1
size: few
V: TRBV7-2
length: 16

CDR3: CASSFPRGGYTF
DNA: TGTGCCAGCAGCTTCCCCCGGGGCGGCTACACCTTC
J: TRBJ1-2
D: .
size: .
V: TRBV7-6
length: 12

CDR3: CASRRGGTTNTEAFF
DNA: TGTGCCAGTAGGAGGGGGGGGACCACGAACACTGAAGCTTTCTTT
J: TRBJ1-1
D: .
size: .
V: TRBV19
length: 15

CDR3: CASSPFEGAGYTF
DNA: TGTGCCAGCAGCCCTTTCGAGGGAGCGGGCTACACCTTC
J: TRBJ1-2
D: .
size: .
V: TRBV7-8
length: 13

CDR3: CASSPWSGGEYEQYF
DNA: TGTGCCAGCAGTCCCTGGTCAGGGGGGGAGTACGAGCAGTACTTC
J: TRBJ2-7
D: .
size: .
V: TRBV6-1
length: 15

CDR3: CASSLWGQGRMIQYF
DNA: TGTGCCAGCAGCTTATGGGGACAGGGCCGGATGATCCAGTACTTC
J: TRBJ2-5
D: TRBD1
size: .
V: TRBV7-9
length: 15

CDR3: CASSPTPGPGTQYF
DNA: TGTGCCAGCAGCCCCACCCCCGGGCCCGGTACGCAGTATTTT
J: TRBJ2-3
D: .
size: .
V: TRBV7-2
length: 14

CDR3: CATSDFSNQPQHF
DNA: TGTGCCACCAGTGATTTCAGCAATCAGCCCCAGCATTTT
J: TRBJ1-5
D: .
size: .
V: TRBV24-1
length: 13

CDR3: CSARGPFLSNQPQHF
DNA: TGCAGTGCTAGGGGACCGTTCCTTAGCAATCAGCCCCAGCATTTT
J: TRBJ1-5
D: .
size: .
V: TRBV20-1
length: 15

CDR3: CASGSPGPLNQPQHF
DNA: TGTGCCAGCGGCAGCCCCGGACCTCTCAATCAGCCCCAGCATTTT
J: TRBJ1-5
D: .
size: medium-sized
V: TRBV6-1
length: 15

CDR3: CASSPGLAPGTQYF
DNA: TGTGCCAGCAGCCCGGGCTTAGCCCCTGGTACGCAGTATTTT
J: TRBJ2-3
D: .
size: .
V: TRBV28
length: 14

CDR3: CSARDRSSGRYEQYF
DNA: TGCAGTGCTAGAGATCGGTCTAGCGGGAGGTACGAGCAGTACTTC
J: TRBJ2-7
D: TRBD2
size: .
V: TRBV20-1
length: 15

CDR3: CSARGSGGGGYGYTF
DNA: TGCAGTGCTAGAGGATCAGGGGGCGGTGGCTATGGCTACACCTTC
J: TRBJ1-2
D: TRBD1
size: .
V: TRBV20-1
length: 15

CDR3: CASSLRGLAGGQETQYF
DNA: TGCGCCAGCAGCCTCCGGGGACTAGCGGGGGGACAAGAGACCCAGTACTTC
J: TRBJ2-5
D: TRBD2
size: few
V: TRBV4-3
length: 17

CDR3: CASSSPRGARRDNEQFF
DNA: TGTGCCAGCAGTTCCCCGAGGGGGGCGAGGCGGGACAATGAGCAGTTCTTC
J: TRBJ2-1
D: .
size: once
V: TRBV27
length: 17

CDR3: CASSRGRVYEQYF
DNA: TGCGCCAGCAGCCGTGGACGGGTCTACGAGCAGTACTTC
J: TRBJ2-7
D: .
size: few
V: TRBV4-3
length: 13

CDR3: CASSLVGQGDYGYTF
DNA: TGTGCCAGCAGCTTAGTTGGTCAGGGAGACTATGGCTACACCTTC
J: TRBJ1-2
D: .
size: .
V: TRBV7-8
length: 15

CDR3: CASSIQASSGNTIYF
DNA: TGCGCCAGCAGCATTCAGGCCTCCTCTGGAAACACCATATATTTT
J: TRBJ1-3
D: .
size: .
V: TRBV4-3
length: 15

CDR3: CASSIKGKETQYF
DNA: TGTGCCAGTAGTATTAAGGGTAAAGAGACCCAGTACTTC
J: TRBJ2-5
D: .
size: .
V: TRBV19
length: 13

CDR3: CASSRGTGSSNQPQHF
DNA: TGTGCCAGCAGCCGGGGGACAGGCTCCAGCAATCAGCCCCAGCATTTT
J: TRBJ1-5
D: TRBD1
size: .
V: TRBV7-8
length: 16

CDR3: CATSEGFPGQETQYF
DNA: TGTGCCACCAGTGAGGGATTCCCCGGCCAAGAGACCCAGTACTTC
J: TRBJ2-5
D: .
size: .
V: TRBV24-1
length: 15

CDR3: CASSKPIMGGEGNQPQHF
DNA: TGTGCCAGTAGCAAACCGATCATGGGGGGCGAGGGCAATCAGCCCCAGCATTTT
J: TRBJ1-5
D: .
size: medium-sized
V: TRBV19
length: 18